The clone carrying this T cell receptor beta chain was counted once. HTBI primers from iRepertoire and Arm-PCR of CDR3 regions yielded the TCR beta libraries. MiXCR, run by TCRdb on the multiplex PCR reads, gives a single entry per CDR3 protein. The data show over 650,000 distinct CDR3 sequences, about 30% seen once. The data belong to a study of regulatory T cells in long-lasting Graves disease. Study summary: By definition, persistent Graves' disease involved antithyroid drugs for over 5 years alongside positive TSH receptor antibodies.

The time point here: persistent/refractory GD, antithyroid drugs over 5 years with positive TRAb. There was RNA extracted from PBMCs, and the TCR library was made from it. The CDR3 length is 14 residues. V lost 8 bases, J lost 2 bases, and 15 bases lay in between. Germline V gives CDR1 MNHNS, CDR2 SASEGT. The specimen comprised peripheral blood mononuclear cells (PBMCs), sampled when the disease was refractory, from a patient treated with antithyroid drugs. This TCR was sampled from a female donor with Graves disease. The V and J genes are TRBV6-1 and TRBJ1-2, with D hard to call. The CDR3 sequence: CASGPLLVNYGYTF. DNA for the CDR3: TGTGCCAGCGGCCCCCTCCTGGTAAACTATGGCTACACCTTC.